The 23 T cell receptor beta chains below were found in one sample sequenced in a study of cytomegalovirus exposure and HLA in healthy donors. TCRdb's copy holds only in-frame clones and misses some; the assay was immunoSEQ multiplex PCR. The table lists fewer than 100,000 clones, approximately 93% of them singletons, with approximately 2% in the top ten. Sequenced: PBMCs. Every receptor here comes from a woman aged 18-35 years in good health and CMV-seronegative.

V gene TRBV28 combines with J gene TRBJ2-5; no definite D call. Gene TRBJ2-7 matches the end of the DNA better, so the J call may be wrong. Germline CDR1 and CDR2: MDHEN and SYDVKM. The length of the CDR3 is 17 residues. The CDR3 is CASSLFALGRASYEQYF. The CDR3 DNA reads as TGTGCCAGCAGTTTATTCGCCTTGGGCCGTGCGTCCTACGAGCAGTACTTC.

This clone was counted a few times. The chain recombines TRBV15 with TRBJ2-6; possibly TRBD1 for D (6 bases). Germline lookup yields CDR1 LNHNV and CDR2 YYDKDF (reference sequence). The V end lost 3 bases, the J end lost 0 bases, and 15 bases lay between the germline ends. CDR3 length: 18 residues. The CDR3 bases are TGTGCCACCAGCAGTGTTACGCAGGGGAGCTCTGGGGCCAACGTCCTGACTTTC. Translating gives CATSSVTQGSSGANVLTF.

The chain combines TRBV14 with TRBJ1-2; D may be TRBD1 (5 bases). The length of the CDR3 is 14 residues. Deletions cut 1 base from V and 0 bases from J, with 6 bases between. From germline, CDR1 is SGHDN and CDR2 FVKESK. The CDR3, as DNA: TGTGCCAGCAGCCAAGCGGGGGCTAACTATGGCTACACCTTC. It codes for CASSQAGANYGYTF.

The chain has TRBV5-1 and TRBJ1-1; TRBD1 matches 7 bases. The CDR3 loop spans 15 amino acids. V trimming: 0 bases; J trimming: 2 bases; junction bases outside the gene matches: 4. Per germline, CDR1 SGHRS and CDR2 YFSETQ. CDR3: CASSLDGTVNTEAFF. Written as DNA, the CDR3 is TGCGCCAGCAGCTTGGACGGGACAGTTAACACTGAAGCTTTCTTT.

The V and J genes are TRBV6-5 and TRBJ2-7, with TRBD2 identical over 7 bases. CDR3 length: 12 residues. Looked up from germline, CDR1 is MNHEY and CDR2 is SVGAGI. Trimming removed 8 bases from V and 3 bases from J; junction bases left unmatched: 4. This CDR3 is CASSASGYEQYF. The DNA for the CDR3 is TGTGCCAGCTCAGCTAGCGGCTACGAGCAGTACTTC.

This sequence joins TRBV5-5 and TRBJ2-3; D is ambiguous. The CDR3 consists of 16 residues. Trimming removed 2 bases from V and 0 bases from J, with 13 bases in between. Germline CDR1 reads SGHKS; CDR2 reads YYEKEE (reference sequence). The CDR3 spells CASSLEWAPSTDTQYF. In DNA form, the CDR3 reads TGTGCCAGCAGCTTAGAATGGGCTCCTAGCACAGATACGCAGTATTTT.

The chain recombines TRBV6-5 with TRBJ1-2, with D perhaps matching TRBD1 (6 bases). Per the germline V gene, CDR1 is MNHEY and CDR2 is SVGAGI. CDR3 length: 13 residues. Trimming left V 5 bases short and J 5 bases short, with 12 bases between. This CDR3 reads CASSPWDKYGYTF. CDR3 nucleotides: TGTGCCAGCAGTCCTTGGGACAAGTATGGCTACACCTTC.

The chain carries TRBV19 and TRBJ1-2; 12 bases line up with TRBD1. In germline, CDR1 is LNHDA, CDR2 SQIVND (reference sequence). The trim removed 7 bases at V and 5 bases at J, leaving 17 bases unmatched. This CDR3 comprises 18 residues. The CDR3 spells CASTKGIPGQGAGYGYTF. The CDR3 DNA reads as TGTGCCAGTACCAAGGGGATACCGGGACAGGGGGCGGGATATGGCTACACCTTC.

The DNA of the CDR3 is TGTGCCAGCAGTGAATATGGGGCGGGAGATAACAATGAGCAGTTCTTC. Protein product: CASSEYGAGDNNEQFF. The genes are TRBV25-1 and TRBJ2-1, with TRBD2 matching over 7 bases. J lost 5 bases, V lost 0 bases, and 7 bases had no gene match. Germline CDR1 is MGHDK and CDR2 is SYGVNS. The CDR3 totals 16 residues. Complete variable domain (other parts from reference TRBV25-1 and TRBJ2-1): EADIYQTPRYLVIGTGKKITLECSQTMGHDKMYWYQQDPGMELHLIHYSYGVNSTEKGDLSSESTVSRIRTEHFPLTLESARPSHTSQYLCASSEYGAGDNNEQFFGPGTRLTVL.

This clone was seen once. The rearrangement uses TRBV28 and TRBJ2-1, with a weak D call TRBD2 (5 bases). Germline V lookup: CDR1 MDHEN, CDR2 SYDVKM. The CDR3 spans 17 residues. The V end lost 2 bases, the J end lost 3 bases, and 17 bases lay between the germline ends. The CDR3 here is CASSLGSRIRDYNEQFF. The CDR3 DNA is TGTGCCAGCAGTTTAGGATCCCGTATCCGGGACTACAATGAGCAGTTCTTC.

V and J are TRBV7-2 and TRBJ2-7; a weak D match, TRBD2 (6 bases). The CDR3 consists of 15 residues. The V end was cut by 1 base, the J end by 0 bases, with 10 bases between. CDR1 is SGHTA and CDR2 is FQGNSA in the germline V gene. CDR3 residues: CASSLGLGSSYEQYF. As DNA, the CDR3 is TGTGCCAGCAGCTTAGGACTAGGGAGCTCCTACGAGCAGTACTTC.

V gene TRBV4-1 combines with J gene TRBJ2-7; D gene ambiguous. Per the germline V gene, CDR1 is MGHRA and CDR2 is YSYEKL. The CDR3 totals 14 residues. V dropped 1 base and J dropped 2 bases, with 9 bases sitting between them. CDR3 amino acids: CASSQVNSAYEQYF. DNA for the CDR3: TGCGCCAGCAGCCAAGTAAACAGTGCCTACGAGCAGTACTTC.

V usage is TRBV9 and J usage is TRBJ2-1, with D tentatively TRBD2 (7 bases). This CDR3 region has 13 residues. The V gene's germline CDR1 is SGDLS and CDR2 YYNGEE. V lost 5 bases to trimming and J lost 9 bases, with 15 bases between them. CDR3 sequence reads: CASSEGGFSEQFF. CDR3 bases: TGTGCCAGCAGTGAGGGGGGGTTTAGTGAGCAGTTCTTC.

The V call is TRBV28, the J call TRBJ2-6; 8 nucleotides line up with TRBD1. CDR3 length equals 17 residues. CDR1 and CDR2 from the germline V gene are MDHEN and SYDVKM. The V segment lost 2 bases and the J segment 3 bases; nucleotides outside the gene matches: 6. The CDR3 reads CASSLSPGGDGANVLTF. For the CDR3, the DNA is TGTGCCAGCAGTTTAAGTCCAGGGGGCGATGGGGCCAACGTCCTGACTTTC.

The chain employs TRBV2 and TRBJ2-5; 10 bases align to TRBD1. The CDR3 sequence is 15 residues long. The V gene end was trimmed by 4 bases and the J gene end by 1 base; junction bases not matched to a gene: 3. Germline loops: CDR1 SNHLY, CDR2 FYNNEI. CDR3 nucleotide sequence: TGTGCCAGCAGTGGGGGACAGGGGTCCCAAGAGACCCAGTACTTC. It translates to CASSGGQGSQETQYF.

The gene calls are TRBV4-1 and TRBJ2-7; 7 nucleotides match TRBD1. V lost 2 bases and J lost 7; bases outside the gene matches: 8. This CDR3 is built from 14 residues. Germline V gene data show CDR1 as MGHRA and CDR2 as YSYEKL. The CDR3 reads CASSQLDRAGEQYF. As DNA, the CDR3 is TGCGCCAGCAGCCAACTCGACAGGGCTGGAGAGCAGTACTTC.

The chain has TRBV6-1 and TRBJ1-2; 10 nucleotides agree with TRBD1. CDR3 length: 15 amino acids. Germline V lookup: CDR1 MNHNS, CDR2 SASEGT. J was trimmed by 6 bases and V by 3 bases; bases with no gene match: 7. This CDR3 is CASSDPRDRGHGYTF. CDR3 nucleotide sequence: TGTGCCAGCAGTGACCCCCGGGACAGGGGACATGGCTACACCTTC.

The rearrangement joins TRBV27 to TRBJ2-3; 10 bases are shared with TRBD2. This CDR3 is built from 17 residues. V lost 5 bases to trimming and J lost 2 bases; unmatched junction nucleotides: 10. Germline assignment: CDR1 MNHEY and CDR2 SMNVEV (reference sequence). The chain's CDR3 is CASSPTVSGGFTDTQYF. CDR3 in DNA: TGTGCCAGCAGTCCGACAGTTAGCGGGGGGTTCACAGATACGCAGTATTTT.

The chain carries TRBV30 and TRBJ2-7, with 8 bases aligning to TRBD1. V was clipped by 0 bases and J by 0 bases; unmatched bases: 7. Per the germline V gene, CDR1 is GTSNPN and CDR2 is SVGIG (reference sequence). The length of the CDR3 is 16 residues. CDR3 region: CAWSVGTGPTSYEQYF. CDR3 coding DNA: TGTGCCTGGAGTGTAGGGACAGGTCCGACCTCCTACGAGCAGTACTTC.

This clone was seen just once. The rearrangement links TRBV27 to TRBJ2-3, with D hard to call. The germline V and J ends were trimmed by 6 bases and 4 bases, with 17 bases remaining between them. The CDR3 extends over 15 amino acids. Germline V gene sequence: CDR1 MNHEY, CDR2 SMNVEV (reference sequence). In DNA, the CDR3 is TGTGCCAGCAGCTCTCCGTGGAGACGGCCAGATACGCAGTATTTT. As protein: CASSSPWRRPDTQYF.

The chain has TRBV27 and TRBJ1-1; 7 bases line up with TRBD1. V dropped 6 bases and J dropped 3; count of bases not matched to a gene: 7. The CDR3 is 14 amino acids. Germline V lookup: CDR1 MNHEY, CDR2 SMNVEV (reference sequence). The DNA for the CDR3 is TGTGCCAGCAGCCTTCGGGACAGATACACTGAAGCTTTCTTT. Translating gives CASSLRDRYTEAFF.

V gene TRBV6-1 combines with J gene TRBJ1-4, with TRBD1 matching over 7 bases. The CDR3 sequence is 14 residues long. V trimming: 10 bases; J trimming: 7 bases; junction bases outside the gene matches: 12. Germline lookup yields CDR1 MNHNS and CDR2 SASEGT. The CDR3 sequence is CATKTGVPGEKLFF. Written as DNA, the CDR3 is TGTGCCACGAAAACAGGGGTGCCCGGTGAAAAACTGTTTTTT.

The rearrangement joins TRBV30 to TRBJ2-2, with TRBD1 matching 7 bases. From germline, CDR1 is GTSNPN and CDR2 SVGIG (reference sequence). J gave up 7 bases and V 0 bases, and 2 bases lay outside the gene matches. This CDR3 is 13 amino acids long. This CDR3 is CAWSVQGVGELFF. The CDR3 bases are TGTGCCTGGAGTGTTCAGGGGGTCGGGGAGCTGTTTTTT.